The sequence of this T cell receptor beta chain was determined in a study of T cell repertoires in cytomegalovirus infection. The study, taken as a whole, reports: There were carriers of CMV plus the relevant HLA, and cumulative public TCR beta family frequency identified them. HLA-C-restricted CMV clonotypes gave the most frequent clonotype in two of eight donors.

The V gene's germline CDR1 is MNHEY and CDR2 SMNVEV (reference sequence). This CDR3 spans 14 amino acids. The J segment lost 6 bases and the V segment lost 3 bases, leaving 8 bases of the junction unmatched. Using its own MiXCR run on the reads, TCRdb lists one record per CDR3 protein. This table has fewer than 900,000 distinct CDR3 sequences, almost 30% appearing once. Concerning this clonotype: As yet, its antigen is unknown.

The chain uses TRBV27 and TRBJ2-7, with 7 bases fitting TRBD1. This material consisted of cultured CD8+ T cells from PBMCs, taken from culture after CMV antigen stimulation. This TCR was sampled from a human donor in good health (CMV status not recorded). Some clones in this sample may be carry-over from other donors' samples. CDR3 in DNA: TGTGCCAGCAGTTTTGGGACAGAAAGTGGCGAGCAGTACTTC. This codes for CASSFGTESGEQYF.